The sequence of this T cell receptor (beta chain) was determined in a study of CD8+CD57+ T cells in acquired aplastic anemia. At the level of the study: The mean DNA yield obtained from sorted CD4+ and CD8+ cells came to approximately 3.2 ug.

Patients selected for sequencing had displayed CD8+CD57+ cell expansion by flow cytometry. The patients, all of them, had severe acquired aplastic anemia. Both TCR beta VDJ combination and CDR3 sequence profiling were carried out. Genomic DNA was the template for this profiling. One entry per CDR3 protein results from TCRdb running MiXCR on the reads. This sample carries around 180,000 distinct CDR3 sequences, less than 60% of them seen once, and the ten largest clones take roughly 1.8%. This clonotype was detected many times. V was clipped by 6 bases and J by 6 bases, with 14 bases between them. The CDR3 length is 14 residues.

Sequenced: sorted CD4+, CD8+, or CD8+CD57+ T cells (not recorded which) from PBMCs. The chain combines TRBV12-3 or TRBV12-4 with TRBJ2-2; perhaps TRBD2 as D (6 bases). The clonotype comes from a human donor with aplastic anemia. The CDR3 loop reads CASSPPREPGELFF. Written as DNA, the CDR3 is TGTGCCAGCAGCCCTCCGCGGGAACCCGGGGAGCTGTTTTTT.